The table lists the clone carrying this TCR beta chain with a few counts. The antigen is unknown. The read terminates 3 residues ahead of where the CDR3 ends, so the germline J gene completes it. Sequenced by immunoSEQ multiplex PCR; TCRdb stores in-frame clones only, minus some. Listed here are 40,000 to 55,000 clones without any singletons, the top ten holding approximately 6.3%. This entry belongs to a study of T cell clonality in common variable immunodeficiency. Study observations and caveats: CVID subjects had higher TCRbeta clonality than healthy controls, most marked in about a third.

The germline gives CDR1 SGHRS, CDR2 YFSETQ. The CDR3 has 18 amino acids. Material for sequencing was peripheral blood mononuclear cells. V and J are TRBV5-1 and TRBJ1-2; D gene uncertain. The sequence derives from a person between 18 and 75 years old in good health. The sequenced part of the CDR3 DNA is TGCGCCAGCAGCTTGGAAGGAGTGCTAGCGGGTCGCACAGATACC. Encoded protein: CASSLEGVLAGRTDT. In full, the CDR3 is CASSLEGVLAGRTDTYTF. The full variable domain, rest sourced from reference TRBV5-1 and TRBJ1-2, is KAGVTQTPRYLIKTRGQQVTLSCSPISGHRSVSWYQQTPGQGLQFLFEYFSETQRNKGNFPGRFSGRQFSNSRSEMNVSTLELGDSALYLCASSLEGVLAGRTDTYTFGSGTRLTVV.